These 23 T cell receptor beta chains originate from one sample sequenced in a study of blood T cell repertoires in COVID-19. Generated by immunoSEQ multiplex PCR, the TCRdb table keeps only in-frame clones and is missing some. Of 150,000 to 200,000 clones in the sample, 75% to 85% were seen once. The sequenced sample consisted of PBMCs or T cells enriched from blood (not recorded which). These receptors came from a man in his fifties who had recovered from COVID-19.

The V and J genes are TRBV6-1 and TRBJ2-3; D uncertain. The germline V gene encodes CDR1 MNHNS and CDR2 SASEGT. Trimming removed 1 base from V and 9 bases from J, with 11 bases in between. This CDR3 spans 13 amino acids. The CDR3 here is CASSEGFSRTQYF. CDR3 sequence (DNA): TGTGCCAGCAGTGAAGGTTTTTCTCGGACGCAGTATTTT.

The V gene is TRBV11-2, the J gene TRBJ1-1, with a possible D match to TRBD1 (5 bases). The CDR3 consists of 13 residues. Per the germline V gene, CDR1 is SGHAT and CDR2 is FQNNGV. Trimming shortened V by 5 bases and J by 7 bases, and 14 bases separated the two germline ends. The CDR3 reads CASSRQEGLEAFF. In nucleotides, the CDR3 is TGTGCCAGCAGCCGCCAGGAGGGGCTTGAAGCTTTCTTT.

This chain joins TRBV5-4 and TRBJ1-6; TRBD1 agrees at 9 bases. CDR1 SGHNT and CDR2 YYREEE come from the germline V gene (reference sequence). The V segment lost 1 base and the J segment 10 bases; nucleotides outside the gene matches: 6. The CDR3 consists of 15 residues. As DNA, the CDR3 is TGTGCCAGCAGCTTGCAAGGACAGGGGATGTCACCCCTCCACTTT. It specifies CASSLQGQGMSPLHF.

V gene TRBV5-1 combines with J gene TRBJ1-4, with 7 positions matching TRBD1. The CDR3 spans 15 residues. Germline V gives CDR1 SGHRS, CDR2 YFSETQ. J was trimmed by 8 bases and V by 3 bases; bases with no gene match: 10. The CDR3 region is CASSSATGRREKLFF. In DNA form, the CDR3 reads TGCGCCAGCAGCTCCGCGACAGGGAGGCGAGAAAAACTGTTTTTT.

The chain uses TRBV4-1 and TRBJ1-2, with 7 bases identical to TRBD1. Germline CDR1 and CDR2: MGHRA and YSYEKL. With 4 bases clipped from V and 6 bases from J, the junction kept 5 bases outside the gene matches. There are 13 residues in the CDR3. CDR3 sequence: CASSLQGNDGYTF. The CDR3 DNA sequence: TGCGCCAGCAGCCTACAGGGGAACGATGGCTACACCTTC.

The DNA of the CDR3 is TGTGCCAGCAGCAAACGGGGGGGCACAGACAATGAGCAGTTCTTC. This translates into CASSKRGGTDNEQFF. The chain employs TRBV5-4 and TRBJ2-1, with 8 bases aligning to TRBD2. Germline trimming cut 4 bases from V and 5 bases from J; bases unmatched to any gene: 8. The CDR3 is made up of 15 amino acids. Germline loops: CDR1 SGHNT, CDR2 YYREEE (reference sequence).

V and J are TRBV5-1 and TRBJ2-3; D unresolved. The ends were cut back, 1 base at V and 2 bases at J, with 11 bases in the middle. CDR3 length: 15 residues. Germline V gives CDR1 SGHRS, CDR2 YFSETQ. CDR3 in amino acids: CASSLSRSITDTQYF. The DNA of the CDR3 is TGCGCCAGCAGCTTGTCCCGTAGCATCACAGATACGCAGTATTTT.

The V and J genes are TRBV19 and TRBJ2-7; 7 bases are shared with TRBD2. There are 14 residues in the CDR3. Germline loops: CDR1 LNHDA, CDR2 SQIVND (reference sequence). J was trimmed by 3 bases and V by 2 bases; bases with no gene match: 4. CDR3 bases: TGTGCCAGTAGTATACGGGGGGAGAACTACGAGCAGTACTTC. Protein product: CASSIRGENYEQYF.

The genes are TRBV19 and TRBJ1-2; tentative D call: TRBD1 (6 bases). The ends were cut back, 6 bases at V and 4 bases at J, with 15 bases in the middle. The CDR3 extends over 14 amino acids. Looked up from germline, CDR1 is LNHDA and CDR2 is SQIVND (reference sequence). CDR3 sequence reads: CASSLQQGTYGYTF. CDR3 DNA: TGTGCCAGTAGCTTACAACAGGGCACCTATGGCTACACCTTC. The full variable domain, with the rest looked up from reference TRBV19 and TRBJ1-2, is DGGITQSPKYLFRKEGQNVTLSCEQNLNHDAMYWYRQDPGQGLRLIYYSQIVNDFQKGDIAEGYSVSREKKESFPLTVTSAQKNPTAFYLCASSLQQGTYGYTFGSGTRLTVV.

The chain employs TRBV9 and TRBJ2-3; TRBD2 matches at 7 bases. CDR3 length: 15 amino acids. Germline V CDR1 and CDR2: SGDLS, YYNGEE. Trimming cost V 2 bases and J 2 bases; bases outside gene matches: 5. CDR3 nucleotide sequence: TGTGCCAGCAGCGTGTCCGGGGGGTACACAGATACGCAGTATTTT. It encodes CASSVSGGYTDTQYF.

The V and J genes are TRBV6-5 and TRBJ1-2; TRBD1 agrees at 7 bases. The CDR3 is 14 residues long. Looked up from germline, CDR1 is MNHEY and CDR2 is SVGAGI. The junction had 6 bases not matched to a gene; V was cut back by 7 bases and J by 1 base. CDR3 region: CASTTGTVNYGYTF. In DNA form, the CDR3 reads TGTGCCAGCACCACCGGGACAGTTAACTATGGCTACACCTTC.

The chain has TRBV18 and TRBJ2-7; D gene unclear. V lost 0 bases to trimming and J lost 4 bases, with 10 bases between them. Looked up from germline, CDR1 is KGHSH and CDR2 is LQKENI. The CDR3 is 14 residues long. In DNA, the CDR3 is TGTGCCAGCTCACCACCTTCCCCAGTATACGAGCAGTACTTC. Its translation: CASSPPSPVYEQYF.

CDR3 bases: TGTGCCAGCAGCTTGGGGACTAGCGGGGGGGTTGAGCAGTACTTC. Its protein is CASSLGTSGGVEQYF. J is TRBJ2-7 and V is TRBV5-4, with 15 bases fitting TRBD2. Trimming took 0 bases from V and 7 from J; bases not matched to a gene: 2. The CDR3 sequence is 15 residues long. Germline CDR1 is SGHNT and CDR2 is YYREEE (reference sequence). Full variable domain (outside the CDR3, taken from reference TRBV5-4 and TRBJ2-7): ETGVTQSPTHLIKTRGQQVTLRCSSQSGHNTVSWYQQALGQGPQFIFQYYREEENGRGNFPPRFSGLQFPNYSSELNVNALELDDSALYLCASSLGTSGGVEQYFGPGTRLTVT.

The chain combines TRBV11-2 with TRBJ1-2; D perhaps matches TRBD1 (5 bases). Germline CDR1 reads SGHAT; CDR2 reads FQNNGV. V was cut by 2 bases and J by 3 bases, with 19 bases left in between. The CDR3 extends over 17 amino acids. Here the CDR3 reads CASSLPRDSALDYGYTF. CDR3 nucleotides: TGTGCCAGCAGCTTACCAAGAGACAGCGCCTTGGACTATGGCTACACCTTC. Based on the CDR3 plus reference TRBV11-2 and TRBJ1-2, the full variable domain is EAGVAQSPRYKIIEKRQSVAFWCNPISGHATLYWYQQILGQGPKLLIQFQNNGVVDDSQLPKDRFSAERLKGVDSTLKIQPAKLEDSAVYLCASSLPRDSALDYGYTFGSGTRLTVV.

The chain uses TRBV25-1 and TRBJ1-2; 8 bases match TRBD1. The germline CDR1 and CDR2 sequences are MGHDK and SYGVNS. Losses at the gene ends were 2 bases for V and 6 bases for J; bases not matched to a gene: 5. The CDR3 covers 14 residues. CDR3 in amino acids: CASSEADRDHGYTF. CDR3 DNA sequence: TGTGCCAGCAGTGAAGCGGACAGGGACCATGGCTACACCTTC.

The chain has TRBV28 and TRBJ1-1; 7 nucleotides agree with TRBD1. V was clipped by 5 bases and J by 4 bases; unmatched bases: 4. CDR1 and CDR2 from the germline V gene are MDHEN and SYDVKM. The CDR3 runs 13 residues. In DNA, the CDR3 is TGTGCCAGCAGTCCGAGACAGGGCACTGAAGCTTTCTTT. This gives the protein CASSPRQGTEAFF.

The genes are TRBV29-1 and TRBJ2-1; D gene unclear. Looked up from germline, CDR1 is SQVTM and CDR2 is ANQGSEA. Trimming stripped 4 bases from V and 8 bases from J, with 9 bases between. The CDR3 has 11 amino acids. This CDR3 reads CSVGLFYEQFF. For the CDR3, the DNA is TGCAGCGTTGGACTGTTTTATGAGCAGTTCTTC.

This clone was seen only once. The J gene is TRBJ2-3, the V gene TRBV24-1; D is perhaps TRBD1 (6 bases). This CDR3 contains 14 residues. Deletions cut 3 bases from V and 7 bases from J, with 13 bases between. From germline, CDR1 is KGHDR and CDR2 SFDVKD. The CDR3 DNA reads as TGTGCCACCAGTGATGCCAGGACAGCAAATACGCAGTATTTT. This codes for CATSDARTANTQYF.

The chain combines TRBV25-1 with TRBJ1-1, with 12 bases matching TRBD1. Per germline, CDR1 MGHDK and CDR2 SYGVNS. V gave up 1 base and J gave up 3 bases; unmatched junction bases: 6. This CDR3 contains 17 residues. The CDR3 region is CASSEWGQGAGDTEAFF. CDR3 bases: TGTGCCAGCAGTGAATGGGGACAGGGGGCTGGGGACACTGAAGCTTTCTTT.

The chain joins TRBV19 to TRBJ1-5; D is unclear. The length of the CDR3 is 17 residues. Germline CDR1 and CDR2: LNHDA and SQIVND (reference sequence). V gave up 7 bases and J gave up 1 base, with 20 bases separating them. CDR3 sequence: CASTAEGGVRSNQPQHF. CDR3 nucleotide sequence: TGTGCCAGTACCGCGGAGGGCGGGGTTCGGAGCAATCAGCCCCAGCATTTT.

The rearrangement joins TRBV12-3 or TRBV12-4 to TRBJ2-7; D is perhaps TRBD1 (6 bases). The CDR3 consists of 12 residues. V was clipped by 6 bases and J by 4 bases, with 10 bases between them. CDR3 region: CASRRQEYEQYF. The DNA of the CDR3 is TGTGCCAGCAGGCGACAGGAGTACGAGCAGTACTTC.

The chain couples TRBV14 to TRBJ1-2, with D maybe TRBD1 (5 bases). Trimming stripped 4 bases from V and 0 bases from J, with 15 bases between. Germline V lookup: CDR1 SGHDN, CDR2 FVKESK. The CDR3 is 16 amino acids. CDR3 coding DNA: TGTGCCAGCAGCCGCCGACGGGGGGACCCTAACTATGGCTACACCTTC. It is translated as CASSRRRGDPNYGYTF.

The J gene is TRBJ1-5, the V gene TRBV28; D is undetermined. CDR1 and CDR2 from the germline V gene are MDHEN and SYDVKM. The CDR3 runs to 14 residues. V was clipped by 8 bases and J by 1 base, with 12 bases between them. The CDR3 sequence is CASRTSGSNQPQHF. The CDR3 nucleotides are TGTGCCAGCCGGACGTCGGGGAGCAATCAGCCCCAGCATTTT.